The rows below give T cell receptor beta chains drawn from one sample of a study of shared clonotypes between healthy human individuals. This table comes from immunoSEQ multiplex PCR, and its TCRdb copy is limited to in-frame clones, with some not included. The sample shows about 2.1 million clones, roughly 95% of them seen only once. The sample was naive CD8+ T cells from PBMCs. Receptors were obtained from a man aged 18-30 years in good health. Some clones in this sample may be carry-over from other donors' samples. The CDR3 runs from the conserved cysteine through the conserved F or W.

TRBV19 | CASSIGLQNTEAFF
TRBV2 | CASSDSGSSGANVLTF
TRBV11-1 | CASSPGLAGGLRSYEQYF
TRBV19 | CASSTRRSQTAYEQYF
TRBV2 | CASSLPPGANYGYTF
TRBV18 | CASSPSGVGSTGELFF
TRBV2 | CASSEAGEEREYEQYF
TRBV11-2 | CASSLERVEKLFF
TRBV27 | CASRTVTYEQYF
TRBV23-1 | CASSQSNRVPNTGELFF
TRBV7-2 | CASSLVSLAGLFTDTQYF
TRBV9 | CASSKDWSSGNTIYF
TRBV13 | CASSLRDRVNEQFF
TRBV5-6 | CASSFVTGNGELFF
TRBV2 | CARPGLAGFNEQFF
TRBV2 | CARGSGYRSSYNEQFF
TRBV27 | CASAQGAEYEQYF
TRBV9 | CASNLVSTDTQYF
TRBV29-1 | CSVAFRENYGYTF
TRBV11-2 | CASSSGGPSYEQYF
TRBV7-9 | CASSIGSNEKLFF
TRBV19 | CASSPRQGLNTEAFF
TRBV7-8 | CASSPGTVAYEQYF
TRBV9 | CASSVGVVGVSYEQYF
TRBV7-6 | CASTDSSGVDQPQHF
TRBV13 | CASSSSGGGPDEQFF
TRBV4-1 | CASSQRHLEVKNIQYF
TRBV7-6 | CASSLGTFNEQFF
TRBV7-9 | CASSLALGEKLFF
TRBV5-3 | CARRLLGPDLTRETQYF
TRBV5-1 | CASSWAQDANTEAFF
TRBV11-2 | CASSPSDRVVELFF
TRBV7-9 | CASSPWGEQFF
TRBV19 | CASSTLSGRGNEQFF
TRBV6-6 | CASSISGLAGNEQFF
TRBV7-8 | CASSLTPLTGPTEAFF
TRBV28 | CASSLWGSTEAFF